A selection of T cell receptor beta chains follows, all from one sample in a study of Ad26.COV2.S vaccination and SARS-CoV-2 variants. Profiled with immunoSEQ multiplex PCR; TCRdb holds only in-frame clones, not every one. The sample holds 300,000 to 400,000 clones; about nine tenths are singletons and the top ten take more than 3%. The material was peripheral blood, obtained in a trial of Ad26.COV2.S vaccine versus placebo. Receptors were obtained from a person aged 18 to 65 who received the Ad26.COV2.S COVID-19 vaccine or a placebo. The CDR3 runs from the conserved cysteine through the conserved F or W. The D gene is left open where the match is weak. Only some rows state a clone size, as once, few, many or a class for expanded clones.

V gene	J gene	D gene	clone size	CDR3 protein	CDR3 DNA
TRBV6-6	TRBJ2-7	NA	many	CASSSLMGLHHEQYF	TGTGCCAGCAGTTCACTTATGGGCCTCCACCACGAGCAGTACTTC
TRBV13	TRBJ2-5	TRBD1	NA	CASSLLGGQGGETQYF	TGTGCCAGCAGTCTACTCGGGGGACAGGGTGGGGAGACCCAGTACTTC
TRBV30	TRBJ1-2	TRBD1	NA	CAWSGRLGQGRSEGGYTF	TGTGCCTGGAGTGGGAGGTTGGGACAGGGCCGATCAGAGGGTGGCTACACCTTC
TRBV9	TRBJ2-7	NA	NA	CASSPRSQAYEQYF	TGTGCCAGCAGCCCCCGGAGCCAGGCCTACGAGCAGTACTTC
TRBV7-7	TRBJ2-5	NA	NA	CASSLGGQNQETQYF	TGTGCTAGCAGCCTAGGGGGACAAAATCAAGAGACCCAGTACTTC
TRBV5-1	TRBJ1-4	NA	NA	CASSLAGSMGEKLFF	TGCGCCAGCAGCTTGGCTGGGTCCATGGGAGAAAAACTGTTTTTT
TRBV4-2	TRBJ2-3	TRBD1	NA	CASSPGTETDTQYF	TGTGCCAGCAGCCCCGGGACAGAGACAGATACGCAGTATTTT
TRBV21-1	TRBJ2-2	NA	NA	CASSPLRTANTGELFF	TGTGCCAGCAGCCCCCTGAGGACAGCCAACACCGGGGAGCTGTTTTTT
TRBV6-4	TRBJ2-3	NA	NA	CASSDSIRRASTDTQYF	TGTGCCAGCAGTGACTCGATACGGCGAGCTAGCACAGATACGCAGTATTTT
TRBV13	TRBJ1-6	TRBD1	NA	CASSLGQVGADSPLHF	TGTGCCAGCAGCTTGGGACAGGTCGGGGCGGATTCACCCCTCCACTTT
TRBV29-1	TRBJ2-3	TRBD2	NA	CSVAGVGSSTDTQYF	TGCAGCGTCGCGGGGGTAGGATCTAGCACAGATACGCAGTATTTT
TRBV25-1	TRBJ2-5	TRBD2	NA	CASSEYLAGGQETQYF	TGTGCCAGCAGTGAATATTTAGCGGGGGGCCAAGAGACCCAGTACTTC
TRBV5-1	TRBJ2-5	TRBD1	once	CASSLGEGVKDRVIEETQYF	TGCGCCAGCAGCTTGGGAGAGGGGGTGAAAGACAGGGTGATCGAAGAGACCCAGTACTTC
TRBV9	TRBJ2-3	NA	NA	CASSVASAQPDTQYF	TGTGCCAGCAGCGTAGCCTCTGCCCAGCCAGATACGCAGTATTTT